This passage covers 14 T cell receptor beta chains from one sample sequenced in a study of T cell repertoires in cytomegalovirus infection. TCRdb redid the calling of the reads with MiXCR, one entry per CDR3 protein. The sample records 100,000 to 150,000 distinct CDR3 sequences, about 10% being singletons. What was sequenced was PBMCs. Receptors were obtained from a human donor in good health (CMV status not recorded). Some clones in this sample may be carry-over from other donors' samples.

This clonotype was picked up many times. The chain employs TRBV27 and TRBJ2-7; no firm D call. The ends were cut back, 3 bases at V and 2 bases at J, with 11 bases in the middle. The CDR3 has 14 amino acids. Germline lookup yields CDR1 MNHEY and CDR2 SMNVEV (reference sequence). The CDR3 region is CASSLVGMAYEQYF. CDR3 nucleotide sequence: TGTGCCAGCAGTTTGGTGGGGATGGCCTACGAGCAGTACTTC.

This chain uses TRBV20-1 with TRBJ1-2; TRBD1 matches 8 bases. CDR1 is DFQATT and CDR2 is SNEGSKA in the germline V gene (reference sequence). Trimming removed 6 bases from V and 0 bases from J; junction bases left unmatched: 15. The CDR3 is 17 residues long. DNA of the CDR3: TGCAGTGCGGAGGATATGGACAGGGCCGCTGCTAACTATGGCTACACCTTC. Residues: CSAEDMDRAAANYGYTF.

This clonotype was found a few times. This rearrangement joins TRBV5-1 to TRBJ2-3; D unclear. The V end lost 0 bases, the J end lost 1 base, and 9 bases lay between the germline ends. Per the germline V gene, CDR1 is SGHRS and CDR2 is YFSETQ. CDR3 length: 15 residues. The CDR3 sequence: CASSLGLSGTDTQYF. The CDR3 DNA reads as TGCGCCAGCAGCTTGGGCCTATCGGGCACAGATACGCAGTATTTT.

Worth noting for this clonotype: It may be a read error: a sequence one base away is much more abundant. The rearrangement uses TRBV24-1 and TRBJ1-2; no definite D call. CDR1 and CDR2 from the germline V gene are KGHDR and SFDVKD. CDR3 length: 12 residues. The CDR3 protein is CATSARTYGCTF. Written as DNA, the CDR3 is TGTGCCACCAGTGCCCGGACCTATGGCTGCACCTTC.

The sample holds many counts of this clonotype. The chain carries TRBV9 and TRBJ1-6; D is unclear. The ends were cut back, 0 bases at V and 16 bases at J, with 17 bases in the middle. CDR3 length: 14 residues. The germline V gene has CDR1 SGDLS and CDR2 YYNGEE. The CDR3: CASSVEAYSSLLHF. CDR3 nucleotides: TGTGCCAGCAGCGTAGAGGCTTATTCCAGCTTGCTCCACTTT.

Ten or more counts support this clonotype. The chain is built from TRBV5-4 and TRBJ2-3; 8 positions match TRBD2. Trimming at V came to 0 bases and at J to 4 bases, leaving 7 bases not matched to a gene. This CDR3 has 16 residues. The germline V gene has CDR1 SGHNT and CDR2 YYREEE (reference sequence). The CDR3 protein is CASSLDGGGWADTQYF. In DNA form, the CDR3 reads TGTGCCAGCAGCTTGGATGGCGGGGGGTGGGCAGATACGCAGTATTTT.

V gene TRBV6-5 combines with J gene TRBJ2-7; D gene unclear. Germline CDR1 is MNHEY and CDR2 is SVGAGI. The ends were cut back, 6 bases at V and 2 bases at J, with 14 bases in the middle. The CDR3 has 14 amino acids. The CDR3: CASSTGWAAYEQYF. Written as DNA, the CDR3 is TGTGCCAGCAGCACCGGTTGGGCGGCCTACGAGCAGTACTTC.

In its sample, this clonotype was seen a few times. The V and J genes are TRBV5-4 and TRBJ2-7; D remains ambiguous. Trimming removed 1 base at V and 5 bases at J, with 7 bases between. The CDR3 is made up of 12 amino acids. CDR1 and CDR2 from the germline V gene are SGHNT and YYREEE (reference sequence). DNA for the CDR3: TGTGCCAGCAGCTTGAGCGCGGACGAGCAGTACTTC. This gives the protein CASSLSADEQYF.

The chain uses TRBV29-1 and TRBJ2-3, with a weak D call TRBD2 (6 bases). Trimming shortened V by 3 bases and J by 2 bases, and 15 bases separated the two germline ends. Germline V lookup: CDR1 SQVTM, CDR2 ANQGSEA. The length of the CDR3 is 15 residues. CDR3: CSVERGDLFTDTQYF. In nucleotides, the CDR3 is TGCAGCGTTGAGCGCGGGGACCTATTCACAGATACGCAGTATTTT.

This clonotype was counted many times. The chain has TRBV12-3 or TRBV12-4 and TRBJ2-2; D remains ambiguous. The CDR3 contains 11 residues. Trimming took 3 bases from V and 7 from J, leaving 3 bases between them. CDR3 DNA sequence: TGTGCCAGCAGTTTGATCGGGGAGCTGTTTTTT. Its translation: CASSLIGELFF.

V usage is TRBV20-1 and J usage is TRBJ2-1; D is undetermined. CDR3 length equals 11 residues. The ends were cut back, 4 bases at V and 7 bases at J, with 8 bases in the middle. Germline lookup yields CDR1 DFQATT and CDR2 SNEGSKA (reference sequence). The CDR3: CSAMFGNEQFF. The CDR3, as DNA: TGCAGTGCTATGTTCGGGAATGAGCAGTTCTTC.

This clonotype was observed many times. The chain uses TRBV7-2 and TRBJ2-1, with TRBD1 matching 7 bases. Germline V gene lookup returns CDR1 SGHTA and CDR2 FQGNSA. Trimming cost V 4 bases and J 5 bases; bases outside gene matches: 11. The CDR3 length is 16 residues. The CDR3 reads CASSSVGGTVNNEQFF. The CDR3 coding sequence is TGTGCCAGCAGCTCGGTCGGTGGGACAGTGAACAATGAGCAGTTCTTC. Variable domain in full (rest from reference TRBV7-2 and TRBJ2-1): GAGVSQSPSNKVTEKGKDVELRCDPISGHTALYWYRQSLGQGLEFLIYFQGNSAPDKSGLPSDRFSAERTGGSVSTLTIQRTQQEDSAVYLCASSSVGGTVNNEQFFGPGTRLTVL.

This clonotype was found many times. J is TRBJ1-6 and V is TRBV7-9, with 7 positions matching TRBD1. CDR3 size: 14 residues. Germline V lookup: CDR1 SEHNR, CDR2 FQNEAQ (reference sequence). The junction had 2 bases not matched to a gene; V was cut back by 3 bases and J by 6 bases. CDR3 protein: CASSLGQLNSPLHF. CDR3 bases: TGTGCCAGCAGCTTGGGACAGCTTAATTCACCCCTCCACTTT.

At least ten counts were recorded for this clonotype. The V gene is TRBV20-1, the J gene TRBJ1-1; D is possibly TRBD1 (5 bases). Germline V gene data show CDR1 as DFQATT and CDR2 as SNEGSKA (reference sequence). The V gene lost 6 bases and the J gene lost 1 base, with 15 bases spanning the gap. The CDR3 consists of 14 residues. CDR3 amino acids: CSAEKGRQNTEAFF. The CDR3, as DNA: TGCAGTGCCGAGAAGGGACGGCAGAACACTGAAGCTTTCTTT.